These T cell receptor beta chains were read from a single sample in a study of blood T cell repertoires in COVID-19. The method was immunoSEQ multiplex PCR; TCRdb's version includes in-frame clones alone and lacks a portion of them. The table has some 320,000 clones, roughly 86% seen once; the top ten hold around 10%. The sequenced material came from peripheral blood. These receptors originate from a woman aged 30 to 39 with COVID-19, enrolled during active disease. CDR3s include the opening cysteine and the closing phenylalanine or tryptophan. The order of the fields is J gene, V gene, clone size, D gene, CDR3 length, CDR3 DNA, CDR3 protein. The D gene is left open where the match is weak. Only some rows state a clone size, as once, few, many or a class for expanded clones.

J: TRBJ2-3; V: TRBV29-1; size: NA; D: NA; length: 15; DNA: TGCAGCGTTGACTTGTCCCCGTCTAGTACAGATACGCAGTATTTT; CDR3: CSVDLSPSSTDTQYF
J: TRBJ2-5; V: TRBV5-6; size: NA; D: NA; length: 16; DNA: TGTGCCAGCAGCTTGGACAGTGGGGGACTCCGAGGGACCCAGTACTTC; CDR3: CASSLDSGGLRGTQYF
J: TRBJ1-1; V: TRBV7-9; size: once; D: NA; length: 14; DNA: TGTGCCAGCACCCCTGACAGGACGAACACTGAAGCTTTCTTT; CDR3: CASTPDRTNTEAFF
J: TRBJ1-5; V: TRBV4-1; size: NA; D: TRBD1; length: 16; DNA: TGCGCCAGCAGCCAAGTTCCGACAGGGGGTATAAGGCCCCAGCATTTT; CDR3: CASSQVPTGGIRPQHF
J: TRBJ2-2; V: TRBV18; size: once; D: NA; length: 16; DNA: TGTGCCAGCTCACCACCCAACAGGGTTTTCACCGGGGAGCTGTTTTTT; CDR3: CASSPPNRVFTGELFF
J: TRBJ1-3; V: TRBV7-8; size: NA; D: NA; length: 14; DNA: TGTGCCAGCAGCCTAGGGACTCCTGGAAACACCATATATTTT; CDR3: CASSLGTPGNTIYF
J: TRBJ1-1; V: TRBV18; size: NA; D: NA; length: 15; DNA: TGTGCCAGCTCACCCGGTTCCGGGGGGTGGACTGAAGCTTTCTTT; CDR3: CASSPGSGGWTEAFF
J: TRBJ1-2; V: TRBV29-1; size: NA; D: NA; length: 10; DNA: TGCAGCGTTGTCGGGAATGGCTACACCTTC; CDR3: CSVVGNGYTF
J: TRBJ1-2; V: TRBV15; size: NA; D: NA; length: 16; DNA: TGTGCCACCAGCAGAGCTGGGGGGATGGGAAACTATGGCTACACCTTC; CDR3: CATSRAGGMGNYGYTF
J: TRBJ2-7; V: TRBV6-5; size: NA; D: TRBD2; length: 15; DNA: TGTGCCAGCATCGGACTAGCGGGGGGGCTTCGGGAGCAGTACTTC; CDR3: CASIGLAGGLREQYF
J: TRBJ1-1; V: TRBV7-2; size: NA; D: NA; length: 15; DNA: TGTGCCAGCAGCTTAATGGGTAGGGGGAACACTGAAGCTTTCTTT; CDR3: CASSLMGRGNTEAFF
J: TRBJ2-1; V: TRBV11-2; size: NA; D: NA; length: 15; DNA: TGTGCCAGCAGCCGTGTACCTCAGGGGATTGGTGAGCAGTTCTTC; CDR3: CASSRVPQGIGEQFF
J: TRBJ1-6; V: TRBV27; size: NA; D: NA; length: 14; DNA: TGTGCCAGCAGTTTTAGGGGGTTGGGTTCACCCCTCCACTTT; CDR3: CASSFRGLGSPLHF
J: TRBJ2-2; V: TRBV6-4; size: NA; D: TRBD2; length: 15; DNA: TGTGCCAGCAGTTCCAGCGGGGGGGGAACCGGGGAGCTGTTTTTT; CDR3: CASSSSGGGTGELFF
J: TRBJ2-1; V: TRBV4-1; size: NA; D: TRBD2; length: 17; DNA: TGCGCCAGCAGCCTCTTCGGAGGGCGGGGGGGCCACAATGAGCAGTTCTTC; CDR3: CASSLFGGRGGHNEQFF
J: TRBJ2-2; V: TRBV6-5; size: NA; D: NA; length: 13; DNA: TGTGCCAGCAAACCCGGGGGTGGCGGGGAGCTGTTTTTT; CDR3: CASKPGGGGELFF
J: TRBJ2-7; V: TRBV28; size: NA; D: TRBD2; length: 15; DNA: TGTGCCAGCAGCCCATTTGCGGGGGGGCTCGACGAGCAGTACTTC; CDR3: CASSPFAGGLDEQYF
J: TRBJ2-4; V: TRBV12-5; size: NA; D: NA; length: 16; DNA: TGTGCTAGTGCAGGTCGCTTTCCACTAGCCAAAAACATTCAGTACTTC; CDR3: CASAGRFPLAKNIQYF
J: TRBJ2-1; V: TRBV27; size: NA; D: TRBD2; length: 18; DNA: TGTGCCAGCAGTTCCTCCCCTAGCGGGGGGGCCGGGGTATATGAGCAGTTCTTC; CDR3: CASSSSPSGGAGVYEQFF
J: TRBJ1-1; V: TRBV7-2; size: NA; D: NA; length: 13; DNA: TGTGCCAGCAGCTTCAAACAGGGTACTGAAGCTTTCTTT; CDR3: CASSFKQGTEAFF
J: TRBJ1-2; V: TRBV9; size: NA; D: TRBD1; length: 15; DNA: TGTGCCAGCAGCGTAGATGGCAGGGGGCACTATGGCTACACCTTC; CDR3: CASSVDGRGHYGYTF
J: TRBJ2-7; V: TRBV28; size: NA; D: NA; length: 13; DNA: TGTGCCAGCAGTCTCTTAGAGGCCTACGAGCAGTACTTC; CDR3: CASSLLEAYEQYF
J: TRBJ1-6; V: TRBV6-5; size: once; D: TRBD1; length: 13; DNA: TGTGCCAGCAGTTGGGACCCAGGGGGCGACTTCCACTTT; CDR3: CASSWDPGGDFHF
J: TRBJ1-2; V: TRBV28; size: NA; D: NA; length: 12; DNA: TGTGCCAGCAGTTTACGGGACTATGGCTACACCTTC; CDR3: CASSLRDYGYTF
J: TRBJ1-2; V: TRBV11-2; size: NA; D: NA; length: 14; DNA: TGTGCCAGCAGCACCGGTTTCGGAGCCTATGGCTACACCTTC; CDR3: CASSTGFGAYGYTF
J: TRBJ2-7; V: TRBV5-1; size: few; D: NA; length: 15; DNA: TGCGCCAGCAGCTTGTTCCAATCGAGCTCCTACGAGCAGTACTTC; CDR3: CASSLFQSSSYEQYF
J: TRBJ1-2; V: TRBV2; size: NA; D: NA; length: 12; DNA: TGTGCCAGCAGTGATCAGTTCTATGGCTACACCTTC; CDR3: CASSDQFYGYTF
J: TRBJ1-5; V: TRBV24-1; size: NA; D: TRBD1; length: 14; DNA: TGTGCCACCAGTGATTATACAGGGGATCAGCCCCAGCATTTT; CDR3: CATSDYTGDQPQHF
J: TRBJ1-2; V: TRBV10-3; size: NA; D: NA; length: 13; DNA: TGTGCCATCAGCCCCCAGGCAGGGGATGGCTACACCTTC; CDR3: CAISPQAGDGYTF
J: TRBJ2-1; V: TRBV27; size: NA; D: NA; length: 14; DNA: TGTGCCAGCAGTTTTTTTGGGGGCCGCGATGAGCAGTTCTTC; CDR3: CASSFFGGRDEQFF
J: TRBJ1-2; V: TRBV20-1; size: NA; D: TRBD1; length: 11; DNA: TGCAGTGCTCAGGGGGACTATGGCTACACCTTC; CDR3: CSAQGDYGYTF
J: TRBJ2-7; V: TRBV7-9; size: NA; D: NA; length: 15; DNA: TGTGCCAGCAGCCCCCCCCGAGGGGAGGCCTACGAGCAGTACTTC; CDR3: CASSPPRGEAYEQYF
J: TRBJ2-5; V: TRBV10-3; size: NA; D: NA; length: 14; DNA: TGTGCCATACTGACGACAAGATACCAAGAGACCCAGTACTTC; CDR3: CAILTTRYQETQYF
J: TRBJ2-3; V: TRBV24-1; size: NA; D: NA; length: 13; DNA: TGTGCCACCGGCAGTGGTCACACAGATACGCAGTATTTT; CDR3: CATGSGHTDTQYF
J: TRBJ1-5; V: TRBV27; size: NA; D: NA; length: 15; DNA: TGTGCCAGCAGTTTATCACGGGGGGCGGTTCAGCCCCAGCATTTT; CDR3: CASSLSRGAVQPQHF
J: TRBJ2-3; V: TRBV6-5; size: NA; D: NA; length: 15; DNA: TGTGCCAGCAGTCCCGGGACTTCTCGTTGGGATACGCAGTATTTT; CDR3: CASSPGTSRWDTQYF
J: TRBJ1-5; V: TRBV27; size: NA; D: NA; length: 14; DNA: TGTGCCAGCAGTTTATCAGGGGTGAATCAGCCCCAGCATTTT; CDR3: CASSLSGVNQPQHF
J: TRBJ1-3; V: TRBV28; size: once; D: NA; length: 16; DNA: TGTGCCAGCGTTGGCCTGGATCCAGGTACAGGAAACACCATATATTTT; CDR3: CASVGLDPGTGNTIYF
J: TRBJ2-7; V: TRBV19; size: NA; D: TRBD1; length: 14; DNA: TGTGCCAGTAGCCTCGGGACAGGGAGGTACGAGCAGTACTTC; CDR3: CASSLGTGRYEQYF
J: TRBJ1-2; V: TRBV7-9; size: few; D: NA; length: 12; DNA: TGTGCCAGCAGCTTCGGACTGAAGGGCTACACCTTC; CDR3: CASSFGLKGYTF
J: TRBJ2-3; V: TRBV10-1; size: NA; D: NA; length: 12; DNA: TGCGCCAGCAGTCCGAGGGGGGATACGCAGTATTTT; CDR3: CASSPRGDTQYF
J: TRBJ1-1; V: TRBV6-5; size: NA; D: NA; length: 14; DNA: TGTGCCAGCAGTTTAATGACAGGGAACACTGAAGCTTTCTTT; CDR3: CASSLMTGNTEAFF
J: TRBJ1-1; V: TRBV9; size: NA; D: NA; length: 14; DNA: TGTGCCAGCAGCGTAGTTACGGGGAACACTGAAGCTTTCTTT; CDR3: CASSVVTGNTEAFF
J: TRBJ1-5; V: TRBV10-3; size: NA; D: NA; length: 12; DNA: TGTGCCATCAGTGACGGCAATCAGCCCCAGCATTTT; CDR3: CAISDGNQPQHF
J: TRBJ1-5; V: TRBV27; size: NA; D: NA; length: 13; DNA: TGTGCCAGCAGTAACACGGGTAATCAGCCCCAGCATTTT; CDR3: CASSNTGNQPQHF
J: TRBJ1-6; V: TRBV2; size: NA; D: TRBD1; length: 13; DNA: TGTGCCAGCACTGCAACAGGGGCTGGATCCCTCCACTTT; CDR3: CASTATGAGSLHF
J: TRBJ2-1; V: TRBV4-1; size: NA; D: TRBD2; length: 15; DNA: TGCGCCAGCAGCCGGGTGGGGGGGTCAGTAAATGAGCAGTTCTTC; CDR3: CASSRVGGSVNEQFF
J: TRBJ2-1; V: TRBV6-5; size: NA; D: TRBD2; length: 15; DNA: TGTGCCAGCAAATTACGGGGGGTCTCCTACAATGAGCAGTTCTTC; CDR3: CASKLRGVSYNEQFF
J: TRBJ1-2; V: TRBV4-1; size: NA; D: NA; length: 13; DNA: TGCGCCAGCAGCCAAGCAGGGTACTATGGCTACACCTTC; CDR3: CASSQAGYYGYTF
J: TRBJ1-3; V: TRBV7-8; size: NA; D: NA; length: 15; DNA: TGTGCCAGCAGCTTACGACGGGGCTCTGGAAACACCATATATTTT; CDR3: CASSLRRGSGNTIYF
J: TRBJ1-1; V: TRBV15; size: once; D: NA; length: 13; DNA: TGTGCCACCAGCGAGGGTTTCAACACTGAAGCTTTCTTT; CDR3: CATSEGFNTEAFF
J: TRBJ1-2; V: TRBV3-1/TRBV3-2; size: NA; D: NA; length: 17; DNA: TGTGCCAGCAGCCGCCGGGCCGCGGGCAGGGGCGTGGGAGGCTACACCTTC; CDR3: CASSRRAAGRGVGGYTF
J: TRBJ1-2; V: TRBV5-6; size: NA; D: NA; length: 12; DNA: TGTGCCAGCAGCGACGGAGACTATGGCTACACCTTC; CDR3: CASSDGDYGYTF
J: TRBJ2-5; V: TRBV6-5; size: NA; D: NA; length: 12; DNA: TGTGCCAGCGGGCGGGGAGCAGAGACCCAGTACTTC; CDR3: CASGRGAETQYF
J: TRBJ2-2; V: TRBV7-9; size: NA; D: TRBD1; length: 17; DNA: TGTGCCAGCAGCCGACGAACCGGGACAGGGAGTACCGGGGAGCTGTTTTTT; CDR3: CASSRRTGTGSTGELFF
J: TRBJ1-1; V: TRBV19; size: NA; D: NA; length: 15; DNA: TGTGCCAGTAGTCCGACAGCTGATATGAACACTGAAGCTTTCTTT; CDR3: CASSPTADMNTEAFF
J: TRBJ2-1; V: TRBV19; size: NA; D: TRBD1; length: 12; DNA: TGTGCCAGTAGCCAGGGGGCCAATGAGCAGTTCTTC; CDR3: CASSQGANEQFF
J: TRBJ1-1; V: TRBV28; size: NA; D: NA; length: 13; DNA: TGTGCCAGCAGTTTATATAGGGGAAGAAAAGCTTTCTTT; CDR3: CASSLYRGRKAFF
J: TRBJ1-1; V: TRBV5-1; size: NA; D: NA; length: 13; DNA: TGCGCCAGCAGCTTGGTGTCGGACACTGAAGCTTTCTTT; CDR3: CASSLVSDTEAFF
J: TRBJ2-3; V: TRBV29-1; size: NA; D: TRBD1; length: 15; DNA: TGCAGCGGTGCCCCCCCGACAGGGGGTGGAGATACGCAGTATTTT; CDR3: CSGAPPTGGGDTQYF